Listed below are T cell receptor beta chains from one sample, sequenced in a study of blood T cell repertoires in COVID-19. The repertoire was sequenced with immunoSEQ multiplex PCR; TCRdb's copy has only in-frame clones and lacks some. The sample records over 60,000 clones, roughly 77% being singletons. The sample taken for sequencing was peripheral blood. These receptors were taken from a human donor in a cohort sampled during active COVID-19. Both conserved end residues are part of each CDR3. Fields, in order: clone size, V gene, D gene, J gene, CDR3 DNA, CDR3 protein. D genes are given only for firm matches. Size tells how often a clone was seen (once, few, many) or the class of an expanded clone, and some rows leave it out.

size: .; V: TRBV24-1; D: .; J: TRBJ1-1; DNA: TGTGCCACCAGTGATTTGTCAGGGGAAGCTTTCTTT; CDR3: CATSDLSGEAFF
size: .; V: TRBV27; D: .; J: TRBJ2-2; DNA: TGTGCCACCGGGGAGTCCATCGGGTCGATTCCCGGGGAGCTGTTTTTT; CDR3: CATGESIGSIPGELFF
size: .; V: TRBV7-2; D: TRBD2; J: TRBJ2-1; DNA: TGTGCCAGCAGCTTAGTAGGGGCTAGCGGGAGGGACAATGAGCAGTTCTTC; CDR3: CASSLVGASGRDNEQFF
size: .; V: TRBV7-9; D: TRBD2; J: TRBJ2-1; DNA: TGTGCCAGCAGGTCTGGGCGGGAGGGAGTCTATGAGCAGTTCTTC; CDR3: CASRSGREGVYEQFF
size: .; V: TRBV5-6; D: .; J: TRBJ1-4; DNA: TGTGCCAGCAGCCTCCCTCCGGGGAATGAAAAACTGTTTTTT; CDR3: CASSLPPGNEKLFF
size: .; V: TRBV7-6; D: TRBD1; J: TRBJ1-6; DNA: TGTGCCAGCAGCTTAGGACAGGGACATTCACCCCTCCACTTT; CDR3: CASSLGQGHSPLHF
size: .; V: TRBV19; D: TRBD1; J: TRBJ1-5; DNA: TGTGCCAGTAGTATAAGTTCAGGGGGCAGGCAGCCCCAGCATTTT; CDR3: CASSISSGGRQPQHF
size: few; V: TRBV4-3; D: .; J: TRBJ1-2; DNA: TGCGCCAGCAGCCAAGTTGGGGGGGAGGGCTACACCTTC; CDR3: CASSQVGGEGYTF
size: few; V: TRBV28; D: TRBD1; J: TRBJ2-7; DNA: TGTGCCAGCAGTCGGACAGGGCCTCCCTACGAGCAGTACTTC; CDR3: CASSRTGPPYEQYF
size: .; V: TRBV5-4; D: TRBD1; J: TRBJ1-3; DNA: TGTGCCAGCAGCTTAGGGGGCACCTCTGGAAACACCATATATTTT; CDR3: CASSLGGTSGNTIYF
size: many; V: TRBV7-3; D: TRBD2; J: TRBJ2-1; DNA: TGTGCCAGCAGCAAAGTAGCGGGAGTCTCGTCCAGAAACAATGAGCAGTTCTTC; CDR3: CASSKVAGVSSRNNEQFF
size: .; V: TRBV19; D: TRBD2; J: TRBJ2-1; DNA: TGTGCCAGTAGTATAGAAGGCGGGAGAGTGGGGGGTGAGCAGTTCTTC; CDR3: CASSIEGGRVGGEQFF
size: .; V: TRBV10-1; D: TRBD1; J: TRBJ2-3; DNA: TGCGCCAGTACCGGGACACAGGGGACAGATACGCAGTATTTT; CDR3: CASTGTQGTDTQYF
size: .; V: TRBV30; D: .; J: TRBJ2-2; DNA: TGTGCCTGGCAACAGGGCGCGAACACCGGGGAGCTGTTTTTT; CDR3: CAWQQGANTGELFF
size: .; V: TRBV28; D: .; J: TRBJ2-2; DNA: TGTGCCAGCACCTCACTCGACACCGCCCGGACTCTGAACACCGGGGAGCTGTTTTTT; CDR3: CASTSLDTARTLNTGELFF
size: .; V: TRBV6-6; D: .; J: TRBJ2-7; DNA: TGTGCCAGCACCCCACAGGGACGGCGCGAGCAGTACTTC; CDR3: CASTPQGRREQYF
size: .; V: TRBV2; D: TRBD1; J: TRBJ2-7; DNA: TGTGCCAGCAGTGGGGACAGGGCTAGAGTCGACGAGCAGTACTTC; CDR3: CASSGDRARVDEQYF
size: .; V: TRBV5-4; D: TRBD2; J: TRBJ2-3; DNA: TGTGCCAGCAGCCCGGGAGCTCTGGGCGGGAGGCGGGGCACAGATACGCAGTATTTT; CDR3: CASSPGALGGRRGTDTQYF
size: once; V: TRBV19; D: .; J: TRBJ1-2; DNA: TGTGCCAGTAGTATTGGGGGCAGGAGTGAGAACTATGGCTACACCTTC; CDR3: CASSIGGRSENYGYTF
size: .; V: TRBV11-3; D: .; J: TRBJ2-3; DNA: TGTGCCAGCAGCTTAGATGGGCCGCAGTATTTT; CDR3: CASSLDGPQYF
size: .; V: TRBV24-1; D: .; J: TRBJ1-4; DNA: TGTGCCACCAGTGCAAACTCGGAGTCGGAAAAACTGTTTTTT; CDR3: CATSANSESEKLFF
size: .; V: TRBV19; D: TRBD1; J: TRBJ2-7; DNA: TGTGCCAGTAGTCCCGGACAGGGTTTCTACGAGCAGTACTTC; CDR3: CASSPGQGFYEQYF
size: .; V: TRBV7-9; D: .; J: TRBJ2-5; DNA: TGTGCCAGCAACATTCTAATGGGGCCAGAGACCCAGTACTTC; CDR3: CASNILMGPETQYF
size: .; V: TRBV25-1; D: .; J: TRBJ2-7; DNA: TGTGCCAGCAGTGATTTTAGAGGGGGAAACGAGCAGTACTTC; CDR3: CASSDFRGGNEQYF
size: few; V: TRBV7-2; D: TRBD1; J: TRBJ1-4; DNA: TGTGCCAGCAGCCCCGATGGGACAGGGTTTGAAAAACTGTTTTTT; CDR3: CASSPDGTGFEKLFF
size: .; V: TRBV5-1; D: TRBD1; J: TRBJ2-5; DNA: TGCGCCAGCAGCCAGGGGGACAGCCGATTCGATATCCCAGGGGCCCAGTACTTC; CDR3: CASSQGDSRFDIPGAQYF
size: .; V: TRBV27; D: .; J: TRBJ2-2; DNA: TGTGCCAGCAGTTATACATCGAACACCGGGGAGCTGTTTTTT; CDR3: CASSYTSNTGELFF
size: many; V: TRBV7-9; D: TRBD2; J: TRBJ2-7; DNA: TGTGCCAGCAGCCCCTCCGGGACTAGCGGCAACGAGCAGTACTTC; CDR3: CASSPSGTSGNEQYF